This T cell receptor (beta chain) is drawn from a study of blood T cell repertoires in COVID-19. Study in general: T cells, B-cell-depleted T cells, or PBMCs supplied cDNA or gDNA.

This clone was detected only once. Methods used by the authors: Nucleated cell counts were estimated from reference gene primer amplification. Measured with immunoSEQ multiplex PCR; TCRdb has only the in-frame clones, and not every one. That table is the source of V, J and clone size, and D and trimming were worked out from the DNA. The sample contains 200,000 to 250,000 clones, roughly 82% of which appear only once. V lost 4 bases to trimming and J lost 3 bases, with 12 bases between them. Per the germline V gene, CDR1 is MGHRA and CDR2 is YSYEKL. The CDR3 consists of 14 residues. This TCR derives from a man over 45 with active or convalescent COVID-19. The chain uses TRBV4-1 and TRBJ1-1, with a possible D match to TRBD1 (6 bases). Specimen: peripheral blood. The CDR3 nucleotides read TGCGCCAGCAGCCCCAGCTACAGGGACACTGAAGCTTTCTTT. This encodes CASSPSYRDTEAFF.